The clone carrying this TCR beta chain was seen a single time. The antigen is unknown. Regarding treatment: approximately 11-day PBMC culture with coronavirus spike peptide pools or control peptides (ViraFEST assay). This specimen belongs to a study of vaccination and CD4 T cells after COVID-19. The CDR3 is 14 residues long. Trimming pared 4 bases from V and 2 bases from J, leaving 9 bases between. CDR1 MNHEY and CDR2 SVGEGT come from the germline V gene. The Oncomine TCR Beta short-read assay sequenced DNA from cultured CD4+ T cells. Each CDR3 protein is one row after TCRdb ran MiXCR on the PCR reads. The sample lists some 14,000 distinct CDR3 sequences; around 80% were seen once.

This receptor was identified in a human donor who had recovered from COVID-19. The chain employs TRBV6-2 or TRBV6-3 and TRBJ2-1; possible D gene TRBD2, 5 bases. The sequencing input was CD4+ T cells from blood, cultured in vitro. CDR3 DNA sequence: TGTGCCAGCAGTTGGCGCGGGCCCTACAATGAGCAGTTCTTC. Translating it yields CASSWRGPYNEQFF.